Presented here are 30 T cell receptor beta chains from one specimen sequenced in a study of beta chain features in type 1 diabetes. cDNA synthesis used the whole RNA isolate, giving expressed TCRB sequences. Clones were sequenced by immunoSEQ multiplex PCR, and TCRdb holds only the in-frame ones, with some missing. The sample carries about 620,000 clones, 15% to 18% recorded once. The sequencing input was naive CD4+ T cells from blood. These receptors all come from a man aged 18 to 29 in good health.

The J gene is TRBJ1-1, the V gene TRBV12-5, with unresolved D. The CDR3 extends over 16 amino acids. Germline lookup yields CDR1 LGHNT and CDR2 FRNRAP. Trimming took off 3 bases at V and 2 bases at J, with 16 bases between the two ends. CDR3 residues: CASGFPFNRQNTEAFF. Here the CDR3 DNA reads TGTGCTAGTGGTTTCCCCTTCAACAGACAAAACACTGAAGCTTTCTTT.

The V call is TRBV11-3, the J call TRBJ2-1; 9 positions match TRBD2. Germline V gives CDR1 SGHNT, CDR2 YENEEA. V trimming: 1 base; J trimming: 0 bases; junction bases outside the gene matches: 4. The CDR3 extends over 17 amino acids. In nucleotides, the CDR3 is TGTGCCAGCAGCTTAGGTCTAGCGGGAAGCTCCTACAATGAGCAGTTCTTC. Translating gives CASSLGLAGSSYNEQFF.

This clone was recorded a few times. The CDR3 coding sequence is TGTGCCAGCAGCTTATCTGGCGGCCTAGGGGCCCAGTACTTC. This gives the protein CASSLSGGLGAQYF. The rearrangement joins TRBV11-2 to TRBJ2-5, with D perhaps TRBD1 (5 bases). The CDR3 spans 14 residues. V shed 2 bases and J shed 9 bases, with 16 bases lying between them. CDR1 SGHAT and CDR2 FQNNGV come from the germline V gene.

This clone was seen repeatedly, ten times or more. The chain combines TRBV23-1 with TRBJ1-5; no definite D call. TRBV23-1 is an ORF; its function is uncertain. The CDR3 covers 15 residues. V lost 4 bases and J lost 5, with 15 bases in between. CDR3 DNA: TGCGCCAGCAGTCGAGACGTCCCCTGGGATCAGCCCCAGCATTTT. It codes for CASSRDVPWDQPQHF.

J is TRBJ1-1 and V is TRBV9; 7 nucleotides align to TRBD1. CDR1 is SGDLS, CDR2 YYNGEE, per germline. The V gene end was trimmed by 3 bases and the J gene end by 0 bases; junction bases not matched to a gene: 8. The CDR3 is 16 residues long. The CDR3, as DNA: TGTGCCAGCAGCGCACACGGGACAGCAGTGAACACTGAAGCTTTCTTT. Amino acids: CASSAHGTAVNTEAFF. Full variable domain (rest looked up from reference TRBV9 and TRBJ1-1): DSGVTQTPKHLITATGQRVTLRCSPRSGDLSVYWYQQSLDQGLQFLIQYYNGEERAKGNILERFSAQQFPDLHSELNLSSLELGDSALYFCASSAHGTAVNTEAFFGQGTRLTVV.

The chain has TRBV6-5 and TRBJ2-1, with 7 nucleotides matching TRBD1. This CDR3 comprises 15 residues. The ends lost 2 bases at V and 5 bases at J; junction bases unmatched: 6. The V gene's germline CDR1 is MNHEY and CDR2 SVGAGI. The CDR3 sequence: CASSYLSDRHNEQFF. The CDR3 nucleotides read TGTGCCAGCAGTTACCTGTCGGACAGGCACAATGAGCAGTTCTTC.

The V and J genes are TRBV11-2 and TRBJ1-2, with D possibly matching TRBD1 (5 bases). Germline CDR1 and CDR2: SGHAT and FQNNGV. The V and J ends lost 7 bases and 6 bases respectively, with 15 bases between them. CDR3 size: 13 residues. DNA of the CDR3: TGTGCCAGCATCCATCTCCAGGGTCATGGCTACACCTTC. This gives the protein CASIHLQGHGYTF.

The V gene is TRBV7-8, the J gene TRBJ2-5; D is undetermined. The last part of the DNA fits TRBJ2-7 better; the J call may be wrong. Germline V CDR1 and CDR2: SGHVS, FQNEAQ. The CDR3 runs to 14 residues. The CDR3 DNA is TGTGCCAGCAGCTCCTCTGCCTATTCATCCGAGCAGTACTTC. This sequence encodes CASSSSAYSSEQYF.

This clone was observed a handful of times. The chain recombines TRBV28 with TRBJ1-1; TRBD1 is a possible D gene (5 bases). There are 14 residues in the CDR3. Trimming shortened V by 2 bases and J by 1 base, and 8 bases separated the two germline ends. Germline V gene sequence: CDR1 MDHEN, CDR2 SYDVKM. CDR3 sequence (DNA): TGTGCCAGCAGTTTAACGGACACGAACACTGAAGCTTTCTTT. Its protein product is CASSLTDTNTEAFF.

In its sample, this clone was seen a few times. The CDR3 protein is CAISESPGSSGELFF. CDR3 nucleotides: TGTGCCATCAGTGAGTCGCCGGGGTCCTCCGGGGAGCTGTTTTTT. The chain carries TRBV10-3 and TRBJ2-2; TRBD2 might be the D (5 bases). This CDR3 has 15 amino acids. V was shortened by 0 bases and J by 6 bases, with 11 bases between the two germline ends. Germline assignment: CDR1 ENHRY and CDR2 SYGVKD.

The chain is built from TRBV7-3 and TRBJ2-1; D perhaps matches TRBD2 (6 bases). Germline V gene lookup returns CDR1 SGHTA and CDR2 FQGTGA. The CDR3 runs to 15 residues. Trimming took off 3 bases at V and 9 bases at J, with 18 bases between the two ends. The CDR3 reads CASSLSGGMVSEQFF. Written as DNA, the CDR3 is TGTGCCAGCAGCTTGTCTGGCGGGATGGTAAGTGAGCAGTTCTTC.

This clone was seen only a few times. A junction boundary mismatches the germline segment, possibly from a read error. The chain uses TRBV7-9 and TRBJ1-5, with TRBD1 as a possible D gene (6 bases). The CDR3 length is 16 residues. Germline CDR1 is SEHNR and CDR2 is FQNEAQ (reference sequence). The CDR3 bases are TGCGCCAGCAGCCAAGTCGGGTCCGGGACAAATCAGCCCCAGCATTTT. Protein: CASSQVGSGTNQPQHF.

J is TRBJ2-7 and V is TRBV4-1; D ambiguous. CDR1 and CDR2 (germline): MGHRA, YSYEKL. The CDR3 covers 17 residues. Deletions cut 0 bases from V and 0 bases from J, with 15 bases between. Here the CDR3 DNA reads TGCGCCAGCAGCCAAGATGGGTGGACCGAGAGCTCCTACGAGCAGTACTTC. It encodes CASSQDGWTESSYEQYF.

This clone has a handful of counts. The chain links TRBV14 to TRBJ2-7; 11 bases map to TRBD1. The CDR3 length is 18 residues. CDR1 SGHDN and CDR2 FVKESK come from the germline V gene. The V gene end was trimmed by 6 bases and the J gene end by 1 base; junction bases not matched to a gene: 14. The CDR3 spells CASSPLLIGTGGSYEQYF. CDR3 sequence (DNA): TGTGCCAGCAGTCCCCTTCTAATCGGGACAGGGGGTTCCTACGAGCAGTACTTC.

The gene calls are TRBV29-1 and TRBJ2-5; no clear D. With 8 bases removed from V and 2 bases from J, the gap between germline ends came to 15 bases. Germline CDR1 is SQVTM and CDR2 is ANQGSEA. The CDR3 length is 13 residues. DNA for the CDR3: TGCAGCAATTTAAGGGCCCCGCAAGAGACCCAGTACTTC. Protein product: CSNLRAPQETQYF.

This chain joins TRBV5-6 and TRBJ2-7, with unresolved D. This CDR3 is 13 amino acids long. From germline, CDR1 is SGHDT and CDR2 YYEEEE. The CDR3 DNA is TGTGTCCCTGAAGGCCTAGTCCCCTACGAGCAGTACTTC. It codes for CVPEGLVPYEQYF.

The chain couples TRBV18 to TRBJ2-1; TRBD2 matches at 11 bases. The ends lost 1 base at V and 5 bases at J; junction bases unmatched: 4. CDR3 size: 16 residues. Germline assignment: CDR1 KGHSH and CDR2 LQKENI. The CDR3 reads CASSPRNSGRDNEQFF. CDR3 bases: TGTGCCAGCTCACCACGAAATAGCGGGAGGGACAATGAGCAGTTCTTC.

The gene calls are TRBV30 and TRBJ1-3, with D possibly being TRBD1 (6 bases). There are 12 residues in the CDR3. V was cut by 5 bases and J by 4 bases, with 9 bases left in between. CDR1 and CDR2 (germline): GTSNPN, SVGIG (reference sequence). The CDR3 here is CAWEQGGNTIYF. CDR3 nucleotides: TGTGCCTGGGAACAGGGAGGAAACACCATATATTTT.

This clone was counted only a few times. V is TRBV7-2 and J is TRBJ1-5; D is unclear. Germline V lookup: CDR1 SGHTA, CDR2 FQGNSA. The CDR3 contains 15 residues. V gave up 5 bases and J gave up 4 bases, with 15 bases separating them. The CDR3 reads CASSPEVRRNQPQHF. In nucleotides, the CDR3 is TGTGCCAGCAGCCCAGAAGTCAGGCGGAATCAGCCCCAGCATTTT.

This chain uses TRBV11-2 with TRBJ2-7; the D gene is possibly TRBD1 (7 bases). V lost 5 bases and J lost 4, with 24 bases in between. The CDR3 consists of 17 residues. Germline-derived CDR1 and CDR2 are SGHAT and FQNNGV. The CDR3 spells CASSTLAGSRDRYEQYF. The CDR3 DNA reads as TGTGCCAGCAGCACCCTCGCCGGGAGCCGGGACAGATACGAGCAGTACTTC.

Notes on this clone: The sample carries other DNA sequences with the same CDR3. J is TRBJ2-3 and V is TRBV9; a possible D gene is TRBD2 (5 bases). This CDR3 spans 13 amino acids. V lost 0 bases and J lost 6, with 8 bases in between. Per germline, CDR1 SGDLS and CDR2 YYNGEE. CDR3 nucleotides: TGTGCCAGCAGCGTAGCAGGACTCGATACGCAGTATTTT. Its protein is CASSVAGLDTQYF.

V is TRBV7-2 and J is TRBJ1-2, with 12 bases identical to TRBD1. The junction had 3 bases not matched to a gene; V was cut back by 5 bases and J by 8 bases. This CDR3 has 13 amino acids. Looked up from germline, CDR1 is SGHTA and CDR2 is FQGNSA. In DNA form, the CDR3 reads TGTGCCAGCAGCCAGGGACAGGGGGCGGGCTACACCTTC. Translating gives CASSQGQGAGYTF.

The chain recombines TRBV11-3 with TRBJ2-5; D gene unclear. V lost 1 base and J 1 base, leaving 7 bases between the germline ends. CDR3 size: 14 residues. Germline CDR1 reads SGHNT; CDR2 reads YENEEA. The CDR3 is CASSLVRVQETQYF. In DNA, the CDR3 is TGTGCCAGCAGCTTAGTCAGAGTCCAAGAGACCCAGTACTTC.

On this clone itself: Other DNA variants within this sample encode the same CDR3. V gene TRBV9 combines with J gene TRBJ2-3; no firm D call. The V gene's germline CDR1 is SGDLS and CDR2 YYNGEE. With 4 bases removed from V and 1 base from J, the gap between germline ends came to 4 bases. The CDR3 spans 12 residues. In DNA, the CDR3 is TGTGCCAGCAGCCCTCGCACAGATACGCAGTATTTT. Its translation: CASSPRTDTQYF. Full variable domain (outside the CDR3, taken from reference TRBV9 and TRBJ2-3): DSGVTQTPKHLITATGQRVTLRCSPRSGDLSVYWYQQSLDQGLQFLIQYYNGEERAKGNILERFSAQQFPDLHSELNLSSLELGDSALYFCASSPRTDTQYFGPGTRLTVL.

The CDR3 nucleotides read TGTGCCAGCAGCTTAGGACTAGCGGGGTCCTACGAGCAGTACTTC. This sequence encodes CASSLGLAGSYEQYF. The chain has TRBV7-6 and TRBJ2-7; 11 nucleotides align to TRBD2. CDR1 and CDR2 (germline): SGHVS, FNYEAQ. This CDR3 region has 15 residues. V trimming: 1 base; J trimming: 1 base; junction bases outside the gene matches: 0.

This chain uses TRBV2 with TRBJ1-1, with TRBD1 identical over 7 bases. The length of the CDR3 is 15 residues. The ends lost 8 bases at V and 2 bases at J; junction bases unmatched: 11. Germline loops: CDR1 SNHLY, CDR2 FYNNEI. CDR3 DNA: TGTGCCAGCGCCCGAGAGGGGGCAATTAACACTGAAGCTTTCTTT. It encodes CASAREGAINTEAFF. Using reference TRBV2 and TRBJ1-1 for the parts outside the CDR3, the full variable domain is EPEVTQTPSHQVTQMGQEVILRCVPISNHLYFYWYRQILGQKVEFLVSFYNNEISEKSEIFDDQFSVERPDGSNFTLKIRSTKLEDSAMYFCASAREGAINTEAFFGQGTRLTVV.

This clone came up a few times. The chain employs TRBV19 and TRBJ1-5; D gene uncertain. V was shortened by 9 bases and J by 4 bases, with 16 bases between the two germline ends. From germline, CDR1 is LNHDA and CDR2 SQIVND (reference sequence). The CDR3 sequence is 14 residues long. This CDR3 is CASREGRRNQPQHF. For the CDR3, the DNA is TGTGCCAGCCGGGAGGGTCGTCGGAATCAGCCCCAGCATTTT.

This clone was counted a few times. V and J are TRBV29-1 and TRBJ2-3, with TRBD1 matching 8 bases. The CDR3 has 14 residues. Germline loops: CDR1 SQVTM, CDR2 ANQGSEA. The junction had 6 bases not matched to a gene; V was cut back by 2 bases and J by 5 bases. This CDR3 reads CSVERTGRKDTQYF. Here the CDR3 DNA reads TGCAGCGTTGAAAGGACAGGGCGGAAAGATACGCAGTATTTT.

In this sample, this clone turned up once. The chain couples TRBV10-3 to TRBJ1-2; 8 bases agree with TRBD1. The germline CDR1 and CDR2 sequences are ENHRY and SYGVKD. This CDR3 is 13 amino acids long. V shed 0 bases, J shed 7 bases, and the junction held 1 base outside the gene matches. CDR3 nucleotide sequence: TGTGCCATCAGTGAGTCGGACAGGGTTGGCTACACCTTC. Encoded protein: CAISESDRVGYTF.

The chain has TRBV13 and TRBJ2-3, with a possible D match to TRBD2 (5 bases). From germline, CDR1 is PRHDT and CDR2 FYEKMQ (reference sequence). This CDR3 has 14 residues. V lost 3 bases and J 6 bases, leaving 13 bases between the germline ends. The CDR3 DNA reads as TGTGCCAGCAGCTTTTCAGGAGGAGTGGATACGCAGTATTTT. This gives the protein CASSFSGGVDTQYF.